Below, one TCR beta chain is given with its context. This clone was observed a handful of times. This clone's antigen is unknown. No quality values exist for individual bases; no much larger clone is one base distant. Genomic DNA was extracted with the Qiagen DNeasy kit from unsorted PBMCs and from negatively selected CD4+ and CD8+ fractions. Amplification of TCR beta CDR3 regions was done by immunoSEQ multiplex PCR with primers that anneal to V and J segments. Amplification bias was minimized using a synthetic immune receptor repertoire, and residual bias was removed computationally after sequencing. The authors' pipeline ran thus. Repertoire diversity was quantified as the Shannon entropy index using custom Python scripts. The unsorted, CD4+ and CD8+ repertoires were each analyzed separately, with the exception of combined analyses, where CD4+ and CD8+ sequences were merged in silico. Clonal expansion was defined as a frequency increase of at least 2-fold after treatment compared with C1D1, and clones undetected at baseline were assigned a pseudocount of 0.5. Clones with 0 or 1 copy at C1D1 were classified as singleton clones, and clones with 2 or more copies were classified as non-singleton clones. Clones expanded in unsorted samples were assigned a CD4+, CD8+ or unknown annotation through matching of protein sequences in sorted samples from the same patient. Diversity changes from C1D1 to C4D1 were tested in paired samples using Wilcoxon tests. The source is immuneACCESS, and TCRdb retained only in-frame sequences with V and J called. Part of the clones is not carried over; for the studies checked, unresolved V genes explain less than half of this, and the remainder is unexplained. V and J calls and clone size follow that table, whereas D and trimming were derived from the DNA. This sample lists about 97,000 clones; around 80% were detected once. The ten largest clones represent 12% of the sample.

The record originates from a study of PD-1 blockade in classical Hodgkin lymphoma (dated by TCRdb to about 2020). Study-wide context: Nivolumab dosing was 3 mg/kg intravenously every 2 weeks, continuing until either disease progression or unacceptable toxicity. The study used CyTOF and TCR beta sequencing to define a peripheral blood immune signature of response to PD-1 blockade in classical Hodgkin lymphoma. What the study reported, not specific to this receptor: A significant rise by C4D1 was seen in CD4+ but not CD8+ TCR diversity (p=0.0027 vs p=0.16), with the rise being most apparent in complete responders (p=0.02). Newly diagnosed patients were reported to have lower baseline TCR diversity than healthy donors, and relapsed/refractory patients were reported to have lower baseline TCR diversity still. Patients starting nivolumab less than 1 year after ASCT had lower diversity and were excluded from later analyses to avoid confounding by immune reconstitution. The study covered only a single clinical trial cohort, and the causes of the repertoire differences, possibly disease activity or prior therapy, were still not defined. Baseline diversity similar to that of newly diagnosed patients was observed in trial patients achieving complete response, whereas significantly lower diversity was observed in partial responders and progressors.

Explained via the paper, the time point label denotes: cycle 1 day 1 (C1D1), immediately before nivolumab initiation. Every trial patient had relapsed following autologous stem cell transplantation, and prior brentuximab vedotin exposure was what differed among cohorts A, B and C. The trial cohort comprised some 60 patients with relapsed/refractory classical Hodgkin lymphoma whose best overall responses were complete response, partial response or progressive disease. Single-agent nivolumab was administered to trial patients in the multi-cohort phase II CheckMate 205 trial. Best overall response was determined by an independent review committee according to the 2007 International Working Group response criteria. Trial PBMCs were obtained immediately prior to nivolumab initiation (C1D1) and on therapy at cycle 2 day 1 and cycle 4 day 1. Peripheral blood was collected in 8 mL Vacutainer Cell Preparation Tubes, from which PBMCs were isolated by centrifugation and then cryopreserved.

From a lookup of the germline V gene (reference sequence), CDR1 and CDR2 are SGHKS and YYEKEE. Its CDR3 holds 15 amino acids, cysteine through phenylalanine. Here the CDR3 DNA is all that survives: 45 bases in frame from base 1. Trimming takes 5 bases from V and 7 bases from J, and the germline ends sit 19 bases apart. The sample here was peripheral blood mononuclear cells (PBMCs), taken at baseline. The chain uses TRBV5-5 and TRBJ2-1; TRBD2 is perhaps the D gene, given 6 matching bases. This TCR was recovered from a human donor with classical Hodgkin lymphoma. The DNA sequence reads TGTGCCAGCAGTGAGGCGGGACCGAGGCTGAATGAGCAGTTCTTC. Translation gives CASSEAGPRLNEQFF.